These T cell receptor beta chains were read from a single sample in a study of tumor T cells in aggressive B-cell lymphoma. TCRdb keeps only in-frame clones here, not all; method: immunoSEQ multiplex PCR. The sample lists fewer than 6,500 clones, over 90% occurring once. Sequenced input: tumor tissue. These TCRs come from an adult with diffuse large B cell lymphoma. The CDR3 runs from the conserved cysteine through the conserved F or W. Each record gives: D gene, V gene, J gene, clone size, CDR3 DNA, CDR3 protein. The D gene is left open where the match is weak. Only some rows state a clone size, as once, few, many or a class for expanded clones.

d_call: NA
v_call: TRBV21-1
j_call: TRBJ2-1
clone_size: NA
cdr3_nt: TGTGCCAGCAGCAATCCCCCGGACAGGTGCCTTTACAATGAGCAGTTCTTC
cdr3_aa: CASSNPPDRCLYNEQFF

d_call: NA
v_call: TRBV30
j_call: TRBJ2-1
clone_size: NA
cdr3_nt: TGTGCCTGGAGTGTAGTCCTAGCTTCATTTCCCTACAATGAGCAGTTCTTC
cdr3_aa: CAWSVVLASFPYNEQFF

d_call: TRBD2
v_call: TRBV19
j_call: TRBJ2-2
clone_size: once
cdr3_nt: TGTGCCAGTAGTATCCGAGCGGGGGGTATCGGGGAGCTGTTTTTT
cdr3_aa: CASSIRAGGIGELFF

d_call: NA
v_call: TRBV30
j_call: TRBJ1-1
clone_size: NA
cdr3_nt: TGTGCCTGCGCCAAGTGGGGCAGAAAGAACACTGAAGTTTTCTTT
cdr3_aa: CACAKWGRKNTEVFF

d_call: TRBD1
v_call: TRBV4-1
j_call: TRBJ2-1
clone_size: NA
cdr3_nt: TGCGCCAGCAGCCAAGATCCGACAGGGGGAAAGCAGTTCTTC
cdr3_aa: CASSQDPTGGKQFF

d_call: NA
v_call: TRBV6-5
j_call: TRBJ2-7
clone_size: NA
cdr3_nt: TGTGCTAGCAGTTACGGTTTCTCCGGGAACTCCTACGAGCAGTACTTC
cdr3_aa: CASSYGFSGNSYEQYF

d_call: TRBD2
v_call: TRBV4-1
j_call: TRBJ2-1
clone_size: NA
cdr3_nt: TGCGCCAGCAGCCAGGAACGAACTAGCGCCTACAATGAGCAGTTCTTC
cdr3_aa: CASSQERTSAYNEQFF

d_call: TRBD1
v_call: TRBV7-3
j_call: TRBJ2-2
clone_size: NA
cdr3_nt: TGTGCCAGCAGCCCCACAGGGGCTGGGAGCGGGGAGCTGTTTTTT
cdr3_aa: CASSPTGAGSGELFF

d_call: NA
v_call: TRBV7-2
j_call: TRBJ2-7
clone_size: NA
cdr3_nt: TGTGCCAGCAGCTTAACTTACGAGCAGTACTTC
cdr3_aa: CASSLTYEQYF

d_call: NA
v_call: TRBV4-2
j_call: TRBJ2-3
clone_size: once
cdr3_nt: TGTGCCAGCAGCCAAATCGCTAGAGGTAAAGATACGCAGTATTTT
cdr3_aa: CASSQIARGKDTQYF

d_call: TRBD1
v_call: TRBV2
j_call: TRBJ2-7
clone_size: NA
cdr3_nt: TGTGCCAGCAGAGAATCCTGGGGGACAGGGATGATTGACGAGCAGTACTTC
cdr3_aa: CASRESWGTGMIDEQYF

d_call: NA
v_call: TRBV29-1
j_call: TRBJ2-7
clone_size: NA
cdr3_nt: TGCAGCGTTGAAGAGGCGAACAGTCCTTTGTTGGAGCAGTACTTC
cdr3_aa: CSVEEANSPLLEQYF

d_call: TRBD1
v_call: TRBV27
j_call: TRBJ2-7
clone_size: NA
cdr3_nt: TGTGCCAGCACCTGGACAGGGGGCCTCTACGAGCAGTACTTC
cdr3_aa: CASTWTGGLYEQYF

d_call: TRBD1
v_call: TRBV27
j_call: TRBJ2-3
clone_size: NA
cdr3_nt: TGTGCCAGCAGCACAGGGGGCAGGGATACGCAGTATTTT
cdr3_aa: CASSTGGRDTQYF

d_call: TRBD1
v_call: TRBV18
j_call: TRBJ1-1
clone_size: NA
cdr3_nt: TGTGCCAGCTCAGGACAGGTACTGAACGCTGAAGCTTTCTTT
cdr3_aa: CASSGQVLNAEAFF

d_call: NA
v_call: TRBV12-5
j_call: TRBJ2-7
clone_size: NA
cdr3_nt: TGTGCTAGTGGCACAACAGGGAGCCACGAGCAGTACTTC
cdr3_aa: CASGTTGSHEQYF

d_call: TRBD1
v_call: TRBV19
j_call: TRBJ2-5
clone_size: NA
cdr3_nt: TGTGCCATCGAGGGGGCGGATTGGGTATGCCAAGAGACCCAGTACTTC
cdr3_aa: CAIEGADWVCQETQYF

d_call: NA
v_call: TRBV27
j_call: TRBJ1-5
clone_size: once
cdr3_nt: TGTGCCAGCAGTCTCAACAGGGAAGCCGGTCAGCCCCAGCATTTT
cdr3_aa: CASSLNREAGQPQHF

d_call: TRBD2
v_call: TRBV5-6
j_call: TRBJ2-3
clone_size: NA
cdr3_nt: TGTGCCAGCAGCTTGGCGGGGGGGCTCACAGATACGCAGTATTTT
cdr3_aa: CASSLAGGLTDTQYF

d_call: NA
v_call: TRBV2
j_call: TRBJ1-2
clone_size: once
cdr3_nt: TGTGCCAGCAGTGAAGCGCGGACAGCCGACGGCTACACCTTC
cdr3_aa: CASSEARTADGYTF

d_call: TRBD1
v_call: TRBV6-6
j_call: TRBJ2-6
clone_size: NA
cdr3_nt: TGTGCCATACAGGGGGCGAGCTCTGGGGCCAACGTCCTGACTTTC
cdr3_aa: CAIQGASSGANVLTF

d_call: TRBD2
v_call: TRBV19
j_call: TRBJ2-1
clone_size: NA
cdr3_nt: TGTGCCAGTAGTATCGGACTAGCGGGGAGATACAATGAGCAGTTCTTC
cdr3_aa: CASSIGLAGRYNEQFF

d_call: TRBD2
v_call: TRBV7-9
j_call: TRBJ2-1
clone_size: NA
cdr3_nt: TGTGCCAGCAGCTCCTGGACTAGCGGGGGGTACAATGAGCAGTTCTTC
cdr3_aa: CASSSWTSGGYNEQFF

d_call: NA
v_call: TRBV4-3
j_call: TRBJ1-5
clone_size: NA
cdr3_nt: TGCGCCAGCAGCCAAGATCCGGGTCGGACCCAGCATTTT
cdr3_aa: CASSQDPGRTQHF